The clone carrying this TCR beta chain was counted at least ten times. Its antigen is as yet unknown. This record comes from a study of T-cell reconstitution after alpha-beta-depleted transplantation in children. Study-level findings and limits: T-cell counts and diversity at one year post-transplant came mainly from newly produced T cells.

Unique molecular identifiers were used in preparing the TCRbeta library. In TCRdb, the PCR reads were re-called with MiXCR into one record per CDR3 protein. Among about 78,000 distinct CDR3 sequences listed, 13% to 15% were seen once. There are 14 residues in the CDR3. Deletions cut 6 bases from V and 1 base from J, with 9 bases between. Germline loops: CDR1 MDHEN, CDR2 SYDVKM. The sequencing here drew on PBMCs, mostly from graft donor cells, taken 180 days after TCRalphabeta/CD19-depleted stem cell transplant. The TCR sequence derives from a male patient between 2 and 10 years old who had a stem cell transplant for acute lymphoblastic leukemia, so the T cells may come from the graft donor. This sequence joins TRBV28 and TRBJ1-4; no clear D. For the CDR3, the DNA is TGTGCCAGCAGCCTGGGTGGAACTAATGAAAAACTGTTTTTT. As protein: CASSLGGTNEKLFF.